This T cell receptor beta chain is from a study of Ad26.COV2.S vaccination and SARS-CoV-2 variants. From germline, CDR1 is LNHDA and CDR2 SQIVND (reference sequence). The CDR3 runs to 17 residues. V shed 4 bases, J shed 0 bases, and the junction held 9 bases outside the gene matches. General study results and limits: A substantial breadth of spike-specific CD8+ and CD4+ T cell responses after vaccination has been reported.

The treatment here: approximately 18 received Ad26.COV2.S at low or high dose, single or two shots; roughly five received placebo; per-sample allocation not given. The study sampled participants on day 63 after the first vaccine or placebo injection. As concerns this clone: Its antigen is undetermined.

The assay was immunoSEQ multiplex PCR, and TCRdb's table has in-frame clones only and misses some. The profile shows some 250,000 clones, approximately 88% of them singletons. Specimen: peripheral blood, collected in a trial of Ad26.COV2.S vaccine versus placebo. The receptor's source is a person between 18 and 65 years old who received the Ad26.COV2.S COVID-19 vaccine or a placebo. V gene TRBV19 combines with J gene TRBJ2-3, with 8 bases aligning to TRBD2. In DNA form, the CDR3 reads TGTGCCAGTAGTACCGCCGGACCGGGAGGGAGCACAGATACGCAGTATTTT. Amino acid sequence: CASSTAGPGGSTDTQYF. Complete variable domain (other parts from reference TRBV19 and TRBJ2-3): DGGITQSPKYLFRKEGQNVTLSCEQNLNHDAMYWYRQDPGQGLRLIYYSQIVNDFQKGDIAEGYSVSREKKESFPLTVTSAQKNPTAFYLCASSTAGPGGSTDTQYFGPGTRLTVL.